Listed below are T cell receptor beta chains from one sample, sequenced in a study of T cell responses to AZD1222 COVID-19 vaccine. Data came from immunoSEQ multiplex PCR; TCRdb stores just in-frame clones and leaves some out. The data contain roughly 140,000 clones, about 89% of them singletons. Sequencing was performed on peripheral blood, taken on day 0 of MenACWY control vaccination. The source of these receptors is an adult in good health. CDR3s include the opening cysteine and the closing phenylalanine or tryptophan. Fields, in order: D gene, V gene, J gene, clone size, CDR3 protein, CDR3 DNA. D genes are given only for firm matches. Not all rows give a size; the values are once, few, many and, for expanded clones, a class.

>TRBD1|TRBV10-2|TRBJ1-4|NA
CATGTGQEKLFF
TGCGCAACCGGGACAGGGCAGGAAAAACTGTTTTTT
>NA|TRBV5-6|TRBJ1-5|NA
CASSRLDSNQPQHF
TGTGCCAGCAGCCGCTTGGACAGCAATCAGCCCCAGCATTTT
>NA|TRBV25-1|TRBJ1-2|NA
CASSEFLSGSGGYTF
TGTGCCAGCAGTGAATTCTTGTCGGGGTCGGGTGGCTACACCTTC
>NA|TRBV5-4|TRBJ1-2|NA
CASSFGAGLSGYTF
TGTGCCAGCAGCTTTGGGGCAGGGCTTAGTGGCTACACCTTC
>NA|TRBV21-1|TRBJ1-5|NA
CASSNRQGPDNQPQHF
TGTGCCAGCAGCAACCGACAGGGGCCCGACAATCAGCCCCAGCATTTT
>TRBD1|TRBV5-1|TRBJ2-4|NA
CASRPGAGGGKNIQYF
TGCGCCAGCAGGCCCGGAGCAGGGGGCGGCAAAAACATTCAGTACTTC
>NA|TRBV6-2/TRBV6-3|TRBJ2-1|NA
CASSYQASEQFF
TGTGCCAGCAGTTACCAAGCGAGTGAGCAGTTCTTC
>NA|TRBV5-4|TRBJ1-4|NA
CASSFGRLGEKLFF
TGTGCCAGCAGTTTCGGACGGCTGGGTGAAAAACTGTTTTTT
>TRBD2|TRBV10-3|TRBJ2-3|NA
CAIAGGYEDTQYF
TGTGCCATCGCCGGGGGGTATGAAGATACGCAGTATTTT
>TRBD1|TRBV15|TRBJ2-5|NA
CATSRGRQGGLRATETQYF
TGTGCCACCAGCAGAGGACGACAGGGTGGCTTGAGGGCGACAGAGACCCAGTACTTC
>TRBD1|TRBV3-1/TRBV3-2|TRBJ1-5|NA
CASSRNPGQGNQPQHF
TGTGCCAGCAGCCGCAATCCGGGACAGGGAAATCAGCCCCAGCATTTT
>TRBD1|TRBV28|TRBJ1-1|NA
CASRHRGTITEAFF
TGTGCCAGCAGACACAGGGGGACGATCACTGAAGCTTTCTTT
>NA|TRBV6-5|TRBJ1-5|NA
CAGGGHQPQHF
TGTGCCGGGGGGGGGCACCAGCCCCAGCATTTT
>NA|TRBV11-3|TRBJ2-2|NA
CASQRDLGGELFF
TGTGCCAGCCAACGGGACCTGGGCGGGGAGCTGTTTTTT
>TRBD1|TRBV4-1|TRBJ1-4|few
CASSQGQGEGEKLFF
TGCGCCAGCAGCCAAGGGCAGGGGGAAGGGGAAAAACTGTTTTTT
>NA|TRBV28|TRBJ2-5|once
CASSSLDPGWYQETQYF
TGTGCCAGCAGTTCCCTCGACCCAGGATGGTACCAAGAGACCCAGTACTTC
>TRBD1|TRBV5-1|TRBJ2-3|NA
CASSLRTGSADTQYF
TGCGCCAGCAGCTTAAGGACAGGGTCGGCAGATACGCAGTATTTT
>TRBD1|TRBV5-1|TRBJ2-7|NA
CASSLGDRGYEQYF
TGCGCCAGCAGCTTGGGTGACAGGGGTTACGAGCAGTACTTC
>NA|TRBV27|TRBJ2-6|NA
CASSSTPVPGANVLTF
TGTGCCAGCAGTTCCACCCCGGTCCCTGGGGCCAACGTCCTGACTTTC
>NA|TRBV28|TRBJ1-6|NA
CATGRGSSPLHF
TGTGCCACGGGGCGGGGTAGCTCACCCCTCCACTTT
>NA|TRBV7-6|TRBJ2-1|few
CASSLAGGRDNEQFF
TGTGCCAGCAGCTTAGCGGGAGGTAGAGACAATGAGCAGTTCTTC
>NA|TRBV6-5|TRBJ1-2|NA
CASSRDGYGYTF
TGTGCCAGCAGCCGGGACGGCTATGGCTACACCTTC
>NA|TRBV6-5|TRBJ1-2|NA
CASSPTGISNYGYTF
TGTGCCAGCAGTCCAACAGGGATATCAAACTATGGTTACACCTTC
>TRBD1|TRBV13|TRBJ2-3|NA
CASRQGAGTDTQYF
TGTGCCAGCAGACAGGGGGCGGGGACAGATACGCAGTATTTT
>TRBD1|TRBV6-6|TRBJ2-1|once
CASSRLGLGQDYNEQFF
TGTGCCAGCAGTCGCCTGGGTTTGGGACAGGATTACAATGAGCAGTTCTTC
>NA|TRBV3-1/TRBV3-2|TRBJ1-1|NA
CASSSFGGGTEAFF
TGTGCCAGCAGTTCATTTGGCGGCGGCACTGAAGCTTTCTTT
>NA|TRBV10-3|TRBJ2-3|NA
CAISENRARQADTQYF
TGTGCCATCAGTGAGAACAGGGCCCGGCAGGCAGATACGCAGTATTTT
>NA|TRBV7-9|TRBJ1-2|NA
CASSLGATDYGYTF
TGTGCCAGCAGCTTAGGGGCGACGGACTATGGCTACACCTTC